One T cell receptor beta chain is described in this entry. The antigen is undetermined. The assay was immunoSEQ multiplex PCR, and TCRdb's table has in-frame clones only and misses some. Of 65,000 to 75,000 clones in the sample, 80% to 95% were seen once. The entry originates in a study of OX40 agonist ivuxolimab in advanced cancers. Study observations and caveats: At 0.1 to 3.0 mg/kg and by week 6, clonal expansion occurred in CD4+ and CD8+ blood T cells.

The V gene's germline CDR1 is SGDLS and CDR2 YYNGEE. This CDR3 contains 16 residues. Germline trimming cut 0 bases from V and 1 base from J; bases unmatched to any gene: 3. The source material was CD4+ or CD8+ T cells sorted from blood, sampled in a trial of the OX40 agonist ivuxolimab. The sequence was collected from an adult with an advanced solid tumor such as melanoma, head and neck, liver or kidney cancer. The chain uses TRBV9 and TRBJ2-1, with 8 bases lining up with TRBD2. Here the CDR3 DNA reads TGTGCCAGCAGCGTAGTGGCGGGAGGATCCTACAATGAGCAGTTCTTC. Encoded protein: CASSVVAGGSYNEQFF.